This T cell receptor beta chain was identified in a study of siplizumab effects on memory and regulatory T cells (dated by TCRdb to about 2019). Study-wide context: The study looked at the effect of siplizumab, an anti-CD2 antibody, on alloreactive T-cell subsets in allogeneic mixed lymphocyte reactions made from human PBMCs.

In addition, sequencing in three donor pairs included unstimulated CD8+ effector memory subsets alongside CD4+ naive, CD8+ naive, CD8+ TEMRA and CD4+ memory subsets. TCRbeta CDR3 sequencing was performed on sorted unstimulated T cells and on proliferating T cells recovered from mixed lymphocyte reactions. Fresh whole blood from under 13 HLA-typed healthy donors was used as the source from which PBMCs were isolated. Library generation was performed with the immunoSEQ multiplex PCR assay. The deep sequencing platform assayed some 90,000 TCR templates per sample. Genomic DNA extracted from sorted T cells was used for TCRbeta CDR3 sequencing. On the study's bioinformatics: The R programming language was used for the clonal analysis of the TCRbeta CDR3 data. Alloreactive CD4+ and CD8+ clones were identified by comparing unstimulated samples to CFSE-low samples taken after the reaction. Regulatory or non-regulatory origin was assigned to alloreactive CD4+ clones by matching of sequences to sorted unstimulated Treg and non-Treg repertoires. In TCRdb, the immuneACCESS table is reduced to in-frame sequences with V and J assigned. These tables do not hold every clone; where another copy was compared, an unresolved V gene accounts for under half, and the others remain unexplained. V, J and clone size are those of that table, while D and trimming were read from the DNA. In this sample the table shows tens of thousands of clones, less than 98% of which occur a single time. Of the sample, approximately 1% is held by the ten largest clones.

V is pruned by 4 bases and J by 3 bases, leaving 8 bases of the junction without a gene match. The CDR3 starts with the cysteine, ends with the phenylalanine, and has 17 residues. The kept DNA is CDR3 alone, 51 bases in frame from the first base. Based on the germline V gene, the CDR1 and CDR2 sequences are LGHNA and YNFKEQ. This clone was recorded only once. The antigen this receptor binds is unknown. Within one base of it there is no much larger clone, and no base qualities were kept. On the study overall, not on this receptor specifically: About 80-96% of proliferating CD4+ or CD8+ clones could not be given a naive or memory phenotype. Among mappable alloreactive CD4+ clones, the Treg-derived fraction averaged approximately 69% with siplizumab versus around 29% in control reactions. No functional confirmation was obtained for the suppressive function of proliferating Tregs from siplizumab cultures. Siplizumab significantly lowered the cumulative frequency of alloreactive sequences that could be traced to unstimulated CD4+ memory T cells. Sequences below about 10^-5 frequency were poorly captured, so only a minor fraction of alloreactive clones could be mapped to unstimulated subsets. Compared with memory T cells, unstimulated naive T cells appeared more diverse, and naive cells seemed to make a substantial contribution to the alloresponse.

The sequenced material came from naive CD8+ T cells sorted from blood. The intended sense of this specimen's cell subset or site label: unstimulated naive T cells. The V gene is TRBV4-2 and the J gene is TRBJ2-7; TRBD2 lines up with 14 middle nucleotides. The clonotype comes from a human donor in good health. At the DNA level, the sequence is TGTGCCAGCAGCCTCACCGCAGGGACTAGCGGGAGCTACGAGCAGTACTTC. Its translation reads: CASSLTAGTSGSYEQYF.